The sequence of this T cell receptor beta chain was determined in a study of control samples from healthy donors and cancer patients. Losses at the gene ends were 3 bases for V and 1 base for J; bases not matched to a gene: 11. Looked up from germline, CDR1 is MGHRA and CDR2 is YSYEKL. The CDR3 spans 17 residues. The repertoire was sequenced with immunoSEQ multiplex PCR; TCRdb's copy has only in-frame clones and lacks some. The repertoire holds 400,000 to 500,000 clones, with 80% to 95% as singletons. The TCR originated in a middle-aged man with head and neck cancer. The chain combines TRBV4-1 with TRBJ2-7, with 8 bases fitting TRBD2. Material for sequencing was PBMCs. In DNA form, the CDR3 reads TGCGCCAGCAGCCATGCAGCCGGGACTAGACCTTCCTACGAGCAGTACTTC. It is translated as CASSHAAGTRPSYEQYF.